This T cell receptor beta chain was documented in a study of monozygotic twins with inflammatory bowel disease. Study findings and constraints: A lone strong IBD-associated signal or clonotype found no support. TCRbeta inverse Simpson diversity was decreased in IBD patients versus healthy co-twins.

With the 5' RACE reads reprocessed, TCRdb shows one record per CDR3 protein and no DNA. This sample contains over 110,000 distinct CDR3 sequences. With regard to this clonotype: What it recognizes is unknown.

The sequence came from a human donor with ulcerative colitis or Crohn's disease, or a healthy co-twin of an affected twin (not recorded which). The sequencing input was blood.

The CDR3 loop reads CSARDPEGPQETQYF. The gene calls are TRBV20-1 and TRBJ2-5; the D gene TCRdb calls, TRBD2, cannot be checked with no DNA. Germline CDR1 is DFQATT and CDR2 is SNEGSKA (reference sequence). The CDR3 is made up of 15 amino acids.